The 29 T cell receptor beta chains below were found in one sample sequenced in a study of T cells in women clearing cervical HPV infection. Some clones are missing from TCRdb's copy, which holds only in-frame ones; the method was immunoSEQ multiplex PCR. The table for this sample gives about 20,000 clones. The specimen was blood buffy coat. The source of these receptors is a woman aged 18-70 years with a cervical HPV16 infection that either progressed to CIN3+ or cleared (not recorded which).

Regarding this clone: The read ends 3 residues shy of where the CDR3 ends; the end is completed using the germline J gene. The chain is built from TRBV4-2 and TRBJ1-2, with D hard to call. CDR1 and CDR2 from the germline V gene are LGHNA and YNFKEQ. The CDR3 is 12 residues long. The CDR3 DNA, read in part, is TGTGCCAGCAGCCAAGGCGGTTGGGGC. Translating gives CASSQGGWG. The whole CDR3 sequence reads CASSQGGWGYTF.

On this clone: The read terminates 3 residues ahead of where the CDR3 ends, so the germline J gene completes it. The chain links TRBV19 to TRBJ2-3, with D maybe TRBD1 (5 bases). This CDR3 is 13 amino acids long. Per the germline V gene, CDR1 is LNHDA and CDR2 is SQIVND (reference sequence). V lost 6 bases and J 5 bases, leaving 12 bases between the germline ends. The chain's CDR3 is CASRNTGVDTQYF. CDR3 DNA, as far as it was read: TGTGCCAGTAGAAATACAGGAGTAGATACG.

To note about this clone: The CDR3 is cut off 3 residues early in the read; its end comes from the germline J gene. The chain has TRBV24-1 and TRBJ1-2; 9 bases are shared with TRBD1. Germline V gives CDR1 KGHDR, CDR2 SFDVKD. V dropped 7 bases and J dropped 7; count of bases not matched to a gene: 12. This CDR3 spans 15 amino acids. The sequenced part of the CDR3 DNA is TGTGCCACCAGAATAACAGGGGGCGAGAAGGGTGGC. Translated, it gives CATRITGGEKGG. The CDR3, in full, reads CATRITGGEKGGYTF.

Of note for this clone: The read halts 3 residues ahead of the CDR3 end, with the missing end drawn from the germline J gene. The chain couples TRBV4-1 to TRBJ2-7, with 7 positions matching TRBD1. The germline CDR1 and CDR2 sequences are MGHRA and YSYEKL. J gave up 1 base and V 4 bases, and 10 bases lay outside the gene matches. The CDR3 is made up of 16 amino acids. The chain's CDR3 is CASSLWPRDSSYEQYF. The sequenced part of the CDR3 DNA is TGCGCCAGCAGCCTTTGGCCTCGGGACAGTTCCTACGAG.

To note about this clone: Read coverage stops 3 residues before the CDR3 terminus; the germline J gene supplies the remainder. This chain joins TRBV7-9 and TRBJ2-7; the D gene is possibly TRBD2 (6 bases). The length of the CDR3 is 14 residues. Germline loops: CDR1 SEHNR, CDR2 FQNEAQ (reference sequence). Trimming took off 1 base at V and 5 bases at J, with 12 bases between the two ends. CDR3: CASSLGGTVNEQYF. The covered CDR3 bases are TGTGCCAGCAGCTTAGGGGGGACTGTAAACGAG.

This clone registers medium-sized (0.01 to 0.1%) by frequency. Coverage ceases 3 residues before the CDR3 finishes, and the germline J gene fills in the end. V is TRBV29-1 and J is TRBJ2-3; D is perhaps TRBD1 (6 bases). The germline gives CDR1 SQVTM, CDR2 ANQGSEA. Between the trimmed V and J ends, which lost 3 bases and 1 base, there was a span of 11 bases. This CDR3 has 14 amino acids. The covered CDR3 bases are TGCAGCGTTGAGGGGGACACGCGCACAGATACG. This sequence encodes CSVEGDTRTDT. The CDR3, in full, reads CSVEGDTRTDTQYF.

The CDR3 is CASSMSGGGTSYEQYF. CDR3 DNA, as far as it was read: TGTGCCAGTAGTATGAGTGGCGGGGGGACCTCCTACGAG. The chain combines TRBV19 with TRBJ2-7; 8 bases fit TRBD2. The read finishes 3 residues shy of the CDR3 end, and the germline J gene is used to complete it. The germline CDR1 and CDR2 sequences are LNHDA and SQIVND (reference sequence). The CDR3 consists of 16 residues. Trimming removed 3 bases from V and 0 bases from J; junction bases left unmatched: 7. The full variable domain, rest sourced from reference TRBV19 and TRBJ2-7, is DGGITQSPKYLFRKEGQNVTLSCEQNLNHDAMYWYRQDPGQGLRLIYYSQIVNDFQKGDIAEGYSVSREKKESFPLTVTSAQKNPTAFYLCASSMSGGGTSYEQYFGPGTRLTVT.

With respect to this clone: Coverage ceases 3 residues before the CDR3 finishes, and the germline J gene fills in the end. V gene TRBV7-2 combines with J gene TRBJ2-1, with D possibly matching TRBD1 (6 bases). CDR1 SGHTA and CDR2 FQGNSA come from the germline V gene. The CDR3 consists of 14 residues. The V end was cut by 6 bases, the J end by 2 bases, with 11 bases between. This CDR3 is CASRRTGTYNEQFF. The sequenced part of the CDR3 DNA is TGTGCCAGCAGAAGAACAGGGACCTACAATGAG.

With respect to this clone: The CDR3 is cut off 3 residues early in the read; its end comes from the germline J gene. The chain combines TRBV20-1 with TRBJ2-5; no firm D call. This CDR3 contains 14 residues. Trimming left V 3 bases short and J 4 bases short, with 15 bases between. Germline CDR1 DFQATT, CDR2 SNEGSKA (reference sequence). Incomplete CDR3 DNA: TGCAGTGCTAGTTTTGGGCGCCCACTAGAGACC. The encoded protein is CSASFGRPLET. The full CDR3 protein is CSASFGRPLETQYF.

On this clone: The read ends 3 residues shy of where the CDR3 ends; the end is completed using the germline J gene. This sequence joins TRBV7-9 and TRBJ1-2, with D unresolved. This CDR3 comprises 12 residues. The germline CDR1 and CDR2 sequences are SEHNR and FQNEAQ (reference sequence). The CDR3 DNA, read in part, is TGTGCCAGCAGCTTAGAGGCAGAAGGC. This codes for CASSLEAEG. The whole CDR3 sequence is CASSLEAEGYTF. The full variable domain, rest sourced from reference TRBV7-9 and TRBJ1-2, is DTGVSQNPRHKITKRGQNVTFRCDPISEHNRLYWYRQTLGQGPEFLTYFQNEAQLEKSRLLSDRFSAERPKGSFSTLEIQRTEQGDSAMYLCASSLEAEGYTFGSGTRLTVV.

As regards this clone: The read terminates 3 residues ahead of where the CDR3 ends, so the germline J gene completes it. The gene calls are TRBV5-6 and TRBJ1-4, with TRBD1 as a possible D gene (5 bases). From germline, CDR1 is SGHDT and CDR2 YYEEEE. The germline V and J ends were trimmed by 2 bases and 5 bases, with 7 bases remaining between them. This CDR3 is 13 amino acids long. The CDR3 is CASSLRQNEKLFF. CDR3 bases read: TGTGCCAGCAGCTTAAGACAGAATGAAAAA.

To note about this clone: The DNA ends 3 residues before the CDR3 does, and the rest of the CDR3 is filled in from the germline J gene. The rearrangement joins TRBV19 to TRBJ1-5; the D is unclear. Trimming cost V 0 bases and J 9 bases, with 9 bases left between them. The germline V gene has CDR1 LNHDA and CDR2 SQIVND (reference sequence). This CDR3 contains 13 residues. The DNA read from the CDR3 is TGTGCCAGTAGTATAGATATGTACGGGCCC. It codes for CASSIDMYGP. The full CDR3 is CASSIDMYGPQHF.

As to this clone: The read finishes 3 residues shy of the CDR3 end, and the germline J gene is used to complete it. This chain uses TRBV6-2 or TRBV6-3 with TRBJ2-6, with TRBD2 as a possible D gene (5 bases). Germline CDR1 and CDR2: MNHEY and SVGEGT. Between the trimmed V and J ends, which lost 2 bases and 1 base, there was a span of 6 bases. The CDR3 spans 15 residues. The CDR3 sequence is CASSYPGSGANVLTF. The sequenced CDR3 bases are TGTGCCAGCAGTTACCCGGGGTCTGGGGCCAACGTC.

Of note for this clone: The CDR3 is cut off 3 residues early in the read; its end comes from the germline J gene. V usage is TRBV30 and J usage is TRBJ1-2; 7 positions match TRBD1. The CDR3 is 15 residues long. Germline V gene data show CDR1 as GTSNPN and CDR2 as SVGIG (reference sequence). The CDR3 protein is CAWSDYGTGVRGYTF. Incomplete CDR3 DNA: TGTGCCTGGAGTGACTATGGTACAGGGGTTCGAGGC.

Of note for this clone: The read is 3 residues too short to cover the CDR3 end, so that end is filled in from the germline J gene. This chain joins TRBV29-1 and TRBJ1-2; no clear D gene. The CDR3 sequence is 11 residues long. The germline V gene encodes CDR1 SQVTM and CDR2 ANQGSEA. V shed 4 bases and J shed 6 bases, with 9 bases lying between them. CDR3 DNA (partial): TGCAGCGTTGTAGGGCCTGATGGC. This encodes CSVVGPDG. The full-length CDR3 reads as CSVVGPDGYTF. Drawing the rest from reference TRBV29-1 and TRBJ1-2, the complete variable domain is SAVISQKPSRDICQRGTSLTIQCQVDSQVTMMFWYRQQPGQSLTLIATANQGSEATYESGFVIDKFPISRPNLTFSTLTVSNMSPEDSSIYLCSVVGPDGYTFGSGTRLTVV.

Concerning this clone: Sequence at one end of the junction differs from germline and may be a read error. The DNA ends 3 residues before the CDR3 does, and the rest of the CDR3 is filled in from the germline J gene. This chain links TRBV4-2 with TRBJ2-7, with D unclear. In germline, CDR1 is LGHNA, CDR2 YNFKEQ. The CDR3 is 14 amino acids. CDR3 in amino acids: CASSTDLSSYEQYF. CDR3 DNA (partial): TGCGCCAGCAGCACCGACTTAAGCTCCTACGAG.

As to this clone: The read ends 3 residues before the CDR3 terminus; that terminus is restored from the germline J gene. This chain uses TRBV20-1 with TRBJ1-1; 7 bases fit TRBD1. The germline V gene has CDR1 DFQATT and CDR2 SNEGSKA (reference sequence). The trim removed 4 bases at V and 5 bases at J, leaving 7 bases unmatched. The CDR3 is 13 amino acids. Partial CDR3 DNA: TGCAGTGCTAAAAGACAGGGAGGGACTGAA. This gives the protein CSAKRQGGTE. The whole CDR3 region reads CSAKRQGGTEAFF.

CDR3: CASSTSGTGGTEAFF. The CDR3 bases that were read are TGTGCCAGCAGCACTTCGGGGACAGGGGGCACTGAA. The J gene is TRBJ1-1, the V gene TRBV11-3, with 11 bases aligning to TRBD1. The CDR3 extends 3 residues past the end of the read, so its final part is completed from the germline J gene. CDR1 is SGHNT, CDR2 YENEEA, per germline. V lost 5 bases to trimming and J lost 4 bases; unmatched junction nucleotides: 6. The CDR3 is made up of 15 amino acids.

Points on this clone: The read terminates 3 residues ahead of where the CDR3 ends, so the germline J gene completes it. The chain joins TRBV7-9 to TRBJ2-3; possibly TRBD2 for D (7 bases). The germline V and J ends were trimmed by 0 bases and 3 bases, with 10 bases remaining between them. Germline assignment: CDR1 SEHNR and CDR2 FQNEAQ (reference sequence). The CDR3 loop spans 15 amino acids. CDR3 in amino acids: CASSLAGGPTDTQYF. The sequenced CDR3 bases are TGTGCCAGCAGCTTAGCGGGGGGGCCGACAGATACG.

This CDR3 is CASSLEGQTFSYEQYF. The DNA read from the CDR3 is TGCGCCAGCAGCTTGGAGGGACAGACATTCTCCTACGAG. J is TRBJ2-7 and V is TRBV5-1; 7 bases agree with TRBD1. Read coverage stops 3 residues before the CDR3 terminus; the germline J gene supplies the remainder. The junction had 6 bases not matched to a gene; V was cut back by 0 bases and J by 0 bases. The germline gives CDR1 SGHRS, CDR2 YFSETQ. The CDR3 runs to 16 residues.

The CDR3 DNA, read in part, is TGCAGTGCTAGACCTACCGGGACAGGGTGGAATGAG. This encodes CSARPTGTGWNE. The whole CDR3 protein is CSARPTGTGWNEQFF. The rearrangement links TRBV20-1 to TRBJ2-1, with 9 bases aligning to TRBD1. The read falls 3 residues short of the CDR3 end, and the missing part is taken from the germline J gene. Germline assignment: CDR1 DFQATT and CDR2 SNEGSKA (reference sequence). J gave up 7 bases and V 2 bases, and 9 bases lay outside the gene matches. The CDR3 covers 15 residues.

The CDR3 DNA, read in part, is TGTGCCAGCTCACGGGAAAGACAGGGAAGGACTGAA. Translated: CASSRERQGRTE. The entire CDR3 is CASSRERQGRTEAFF. The chain couples TRBV18 to TRBJ1-1; 7 bases are a match to TRBD1. The CDR3 end is not reached by the read, which stops 3 residues before it; the germline J gene fills it in. Unmatched junction bases numbered 10, after V lost 4 bases and J lost 5 bases. The V gene's germline CDR1 is KGHSH and CDR2 LQKENI. The CDR3 has 15 residues.

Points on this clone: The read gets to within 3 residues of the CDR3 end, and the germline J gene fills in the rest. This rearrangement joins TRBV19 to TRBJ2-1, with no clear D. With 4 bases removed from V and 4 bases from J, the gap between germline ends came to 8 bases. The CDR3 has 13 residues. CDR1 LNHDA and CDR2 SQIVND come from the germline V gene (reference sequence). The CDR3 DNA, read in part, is TGTGCCAGTAGTAAGGTCAGGTACAATGAG. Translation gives CASSKVRYNE. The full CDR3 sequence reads CASSKVRYNEQFF.

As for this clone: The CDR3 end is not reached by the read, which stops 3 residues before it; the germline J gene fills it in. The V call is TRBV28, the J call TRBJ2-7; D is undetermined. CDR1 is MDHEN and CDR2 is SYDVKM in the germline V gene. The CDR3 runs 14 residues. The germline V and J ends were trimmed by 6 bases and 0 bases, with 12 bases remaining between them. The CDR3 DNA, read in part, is TGTGCCAGCAGGAAAGGGTCCCTCTCCTACGAG. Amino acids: CASRKGSLSYE. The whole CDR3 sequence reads CASRKGSLSYEQYF.

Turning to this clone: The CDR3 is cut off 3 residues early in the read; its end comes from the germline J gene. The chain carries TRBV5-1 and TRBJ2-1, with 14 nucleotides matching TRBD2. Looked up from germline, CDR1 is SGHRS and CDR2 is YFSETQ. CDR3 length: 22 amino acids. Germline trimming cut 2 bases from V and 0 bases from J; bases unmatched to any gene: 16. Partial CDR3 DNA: TGCGCCAGCAGCTTCGGGGTGCCGGGACTAGCGGGGGCTAAGAGCTCCTACAATGAG. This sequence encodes CASSFGVPGLAGAKSSYNE. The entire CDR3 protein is CASSFGVPGLAGAKSSYNEQFF. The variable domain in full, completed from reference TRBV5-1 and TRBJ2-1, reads KAGVTQTPRYLIKTRGQQVTLSCSPISGHRSVSWYQQTPGQGLQFLFEYFSETQRNKGNFPGRFSGRQFSNSRSEMNVSTLELGDSALYLCASSFGVPGLAGAKSSYNEQFFGPGTRLTVL.

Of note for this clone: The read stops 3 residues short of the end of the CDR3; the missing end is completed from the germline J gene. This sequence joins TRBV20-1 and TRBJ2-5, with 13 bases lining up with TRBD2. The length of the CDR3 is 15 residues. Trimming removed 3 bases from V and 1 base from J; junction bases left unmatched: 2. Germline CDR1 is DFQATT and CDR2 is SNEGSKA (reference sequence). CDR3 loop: CSASRLAGGQETQYF. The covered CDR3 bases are TGCAGTGCTAGCAGACTAGCGGGGGGCCAAGAGACC.

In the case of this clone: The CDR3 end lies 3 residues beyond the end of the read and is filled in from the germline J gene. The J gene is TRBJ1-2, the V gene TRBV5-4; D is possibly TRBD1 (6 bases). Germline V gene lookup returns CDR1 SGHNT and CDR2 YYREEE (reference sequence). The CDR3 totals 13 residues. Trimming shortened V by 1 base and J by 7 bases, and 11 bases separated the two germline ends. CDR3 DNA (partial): TGTGCCAGCAGCTTGTGGGGGGGCCGTGGC. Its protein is CASSLWGGRG. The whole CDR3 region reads CASSLWGGRGYTF.

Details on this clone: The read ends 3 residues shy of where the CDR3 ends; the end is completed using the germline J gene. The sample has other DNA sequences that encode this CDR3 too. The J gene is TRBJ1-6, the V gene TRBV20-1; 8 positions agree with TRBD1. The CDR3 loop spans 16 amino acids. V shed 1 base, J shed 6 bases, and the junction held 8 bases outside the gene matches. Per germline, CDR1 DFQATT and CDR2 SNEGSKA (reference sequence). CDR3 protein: CSARAGTGIPNSPLHF. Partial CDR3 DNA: TGCAGTGCTAGAGCGGGGACAGGCATCCCTAATTCACCC.

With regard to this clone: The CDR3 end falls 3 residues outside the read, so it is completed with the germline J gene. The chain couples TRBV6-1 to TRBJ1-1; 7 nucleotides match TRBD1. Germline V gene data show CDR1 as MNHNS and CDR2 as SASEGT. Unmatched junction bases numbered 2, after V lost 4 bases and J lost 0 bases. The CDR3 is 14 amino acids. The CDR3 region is CASSATGLNTEAFF. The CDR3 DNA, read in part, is TGTGCCAGCAGTGCGACAGGGTTGAACACTGAA.